This T cell receptor (beta chain) was profiled in a study of T cell repertoires in cytomegalovirus infection. Study context: Indications came from public TCR beta signatures; they pointed to CMV infection and to a matching HLA type.

TCRdb fed the reads into MiXCR, producing one record per CDR3 protein. Of approximately 350,000 distinct CDR3 sequences detected, 34% appear once; the ten largest clones hold approximately 13%. Regarding this clonotype: Its antigen is unidentified.

From germline, CDR1 is SGHDN and CDR2 FVKESK. The CDR3 sequence is 14 residues long. Unmatched junction bases numbered 5, after V lost 4 bases and J lost 4 bases. The TCR sequence derives from a human donor in good health (CMV status not recorded). Some clones in this sample may be carry-over from other donors' samples. V and J are TRBV14 and TRBJ1-1; 8 bases align to TRBD1. The sequences come from cultured PBMCs, collected from culture after CMV antigen stimulation. CDR3 sequence (DNA): TGTGCCAGCAGCCTTACAGGGGGAAGCACTGAAGCTTTCTTT. Its protein is CASSLTGGSTEAFF.